Shown below are 9 T cell receptor beta chains from a single sample sequenced in a study of CD4 and CD8 cells across lung adenocarcinoma regions. MiXCR, applied by TCRdb to the PCR reads, yields one record per CDR3 protein. The sample lists about 14,000 distinct CDR3 sequences; around 40% were seen once. Material: CD4+ T cells from the center of a lung tumor. These receptors all come from a male donor with lung adenocarcinoma. The CD4 and CD8 labels of this study may be unreliable.

This chain joins TRBV10-3 and TRBJ2-3, with a tentative D call TRBD2 (5 bases). Germline CDR1 is ENHRY and CDR2 is SYGVKD. The CDR3 runs to 15 residues. The V end lost 10 bases, the J end lost 10 bases, and 27 bases lay between the germline ends. In nucleotides, the CDR3 is TGTGCCACCTCGTACCGGGATGTGAGCACCGATGCGCAGTATTTT. It encodes CATSYRDVSTDAQYF.

Concerning this clonotype itself: A much bigger clone sits one base away, suggesting this may be a read error. This rearrangement joins TRBV6-1 to TRBJ2-1; D possibly matches TRBD1 or TRBD2 (6 bases each). This CDR3 is 14 amino acids long. Germline assignment: CDR1 MNHNS and CDR2 SASEGT. CDR3 bases: TGTACCAGCAGTCAAGTAGGGGGGTACAATGAGCAGTTCTTC. Amino acids: CTSSQVGGYNEQFF.

This chain links TRBV10-3 with TRBJ2-3; D is perhaps TRBD2 (6 bases). Trimming shortened V by 6 bases and J by 1 base, and 20 bases separated the two germline ends. The germline gives CDR1 ENHRY, CDR2 SYGVKD. The CDR3 runs 17 residues. CDR3 nucleotides: TGTGCCATCAGGGCGGGGCGTGGCGGGCGTGGCACAGATACGCAGTATTTT. Its protein product is CAIRAGRGGRGTDTQYF.

In DNA form, the CDR3 reads TGTGCCAGCAAACTCACAGGGGCCTACGAGCAGTACTTC. Its protein is CASKLTGAYEQYF. The chain carries TRBV27 and TRBJ2-7; 7 bases are a match to TRBD1. V lost 7 bases and J lost 2; bases outside the gene matches: 5. Germline V CDR1 and CDR2: MNHEY, SMNVEV (reference sequence). The CDR3 length is 13 residues.

In its sample, this clonotype was seen once. V usage is TRBV10-2 and J usage is TRBJ2-4; D ambiguous. The CDR3 runs to 13 residues. V was pared by 4 bases and J by 8 bases, with 12 bases between. The V gene's germline CDR1 is WSHSY and CDR2 SAAADI. The CDR3 sequence is CASSVIAGDIQYF. The CDR3 coding sequence is TGCGCCAGCAGTGTCATCGCTGGGGACATTCAGTACTTC.

This clonotype was counted only a few times. V is TRBV7-8 and J is TRBJ1-2; TRBD1 agrees at 8 bases. V lost 1 base to trimming and J lost 4 bases; unmatched junction nucleotides: 5. CDR3 length: 15 residues. Germline V CDR1 and CDR2: SGHVS, FQNEAQ. CDR3 amino acids: CASSLGTGIRYGYTF. The DNA for the CDR3 is TGTGCCAGCAGCTTAGGGACAGGGATCCGCTATGGCTACACCTTC.

Comment on this clonotype: Likely a read error: the CDR3 ends without its conserved phenylalanine or tryptophan. The limits of the CDR3 on the DNA are not certain, so only TCRdb's listed CDR3 is given. The chain carries TRBV3-1 and TRBJ2-1. Germline V gene sequence: CDR1 LGHDT, CDR2 YNNKEL (reference sequence). The CDR3 length equals 12 residues, ends included. CDR3 protein: CACGPDLTPAKG.

This clonotype is deemed medium-sized (0.01 to 0.1%). The chain couples TRBV6-1 to TRBJ2-1; 12 nucleotides agree with TRBD2. The CDR3 contains 16 residues. Germline V lookup: CDR1 MNHNS, CDR2 SASEGT. Unmatched junction bases numbered 7, after V lost 2 bases and J lost 8 bases. CDR3 loop: CASSEIGSSGRDEQFF. CDR3 DNA: TGTGCCAGCAGTGAAATCGGATCTAGCGGGAGGGATGAGCAGTTCTTC.

The chain recombines TRBV6-1 with TRBJ2-7, with TRBD1 matching 9 bases. Matching the DNA end better, TRBJ2-5 makes the J call doubtful. Germline CDR1 and CDR2: MNHNS and SASEGT. This CDR3 comprises 15 residues. This chain's CDR3 is CASKGTGTAQETQYF. The CDR3 DNA reads as TGTGCCAGCAAGGGGACAGGGACAGCGCAAGAGACCCAGTACTTC.